The 13 T cell receptor beta chains below come from one sample, sequenced in a study of response to subunit inactivated influenza vaccine. In TCRdb, the RT-PCR reads were re-called with MiXCR into one record per CDR3 protein. The sample has under 850,000 distinct CDR3 sequences; less than 20% are singletons. This specimen was PBMCs from blood, taken about 5 days after vaccination. These receptors were obtained from a man aged 50-60 years who received an inactivated influenza vaccine.

The rearrangement uses TRBV7-9 and TRBJ2-1; 10 nucleotides line up with TRBD1. There are 16 residues in the CDR3. Germline trimming cut 1 base from V and 2 bases from J; bases unmatched to any gene: 2. Germline V gene sequence: CDR1 SEHNR, CDR2 FQNEAQ (reference sequence). Here the CDR3 DNA reads TGTGCCAGCAGCTTAGGGGGACAGGGGACCTACAATGAGCAGTTCTTC. Its translation: CASSLGGQGTYNEQFF.

V is TRBV20-1 and J is TRBJ2-3, with a tentative D call TRBD2 (6 bases). V was pared by 3 bases and J by 6 bases, with 13 bases between. Looked up from germline, CDR1 is DFQATT and CDR2 is SNEGSKA (reference sequence). This CDR3 is 13 amino acids long. The CDR3 region is CSASLTGGDTQYF. Here the CDR3 DNA reads TGCAGTGCTAGTTTAACAGGAGGGGATACGCAGTATTTT.

This clonotype was counted only a few times. This chain uses TRBV7-2 with TRBJ2-4; unclear D gene. V lost 5 bases and J 0 bases, leaving 8 bases between the germline ends. Germline loops: CDR1 SGHTA, CDR2 FQGNSA. This CDR3 comprises 14 residues. This CDR3 is CASSARLAKNIQYF. The CDR3 region has the DNA TGTGCCAGCAGCGCTCGGTTAGCCAAAAACATTCAGTACTTC.

The CDR3 protein is CASSRNSVDEQFF. CDR3 nucleotides: TGTGCCAGCAGCAGAAATTCGGTGGACGAGCAGTTCTTC. V usage is TRBV11-3 and J usage is TRBJ2-1; no clear D. This CDR3 contains 13 residues. V was cut by 5 bases and J by 10 bases, with 15 bases left in between. Germline-derived CDR1 and CDR2 are SGHNT and YENEEA.

This clonotype was detected only a few times. CDR3 nucleotides: TGTGCCAGCACCCCAGAGAATCAGCCCCAGCATTTT. Protein product: CASTPENQPQHF. This rearrangement joins TRBV6-1 to TRBJ1-5; unclear D gene. This CDR3 has 12 residues. Trimming removed 7 bases at V and 4 bases at J, with 8 bases between. Germline CDR1 and CDR2: MNHNS and SASEGT.

This clonotype has a count of ten or more. The chain couples TRBV5-1 to TRBJ2-7; tentatively, D is TRBD2 (6 bases). V lost 4 bases and J lost 3, with 17 bases in between. This CDR3 is 15 amino acids long. Germline V gene data show CDR1 as SGHRS and CDR2 as YFSETQ. CDR3 in DNA: TGCGCCAGCAGCCTACTCCGGGACTCAAGCTACGAGCAGTACTTC. Its protein is CASSLLRDSSYEQYF.

The table lists this clonotype with a few counts. This sequence joins TRBV7-2 and TRBJ1-2, with D possibly matching TRBD1 (6 bases). V was clipped by 1 base and J by 3 bases, with 12 bases between them. The length of the CDR3 is 15 residues. The V gene's germline CDR1 is SGHTA and CDR2 FQGNSA. CDR3 sequence: CASSLGQGSYYGYTF. In DNA form, the CDR3 reads TGTGCCAGCAGCTTAGGTCAGGGGTCCTACTATGGCTACACCTTC. The whole variable domain, filled in from reference TRBV7-2 and TRBJ1-2, reads GAGVSQSPSNKVTEKGKDVELRCDPISGHTALYWYRQSLGQGLEFLIYFQGNSAPDKSGLPSDRFSAERTGGSVSTLTIQRTQQEDSAVYLCASSLGQGSYYGYTFGSGTRLTVV.

The chain joins TRBV24-1 to TRBJ2-6; weak D call: TRBD1 (5 bases). Trimming removed 5 bases from V and 4 bases from J, with 8 bases in between. Germline V gives CDR1 KGHDR, CDR2 SFDVKD. The CDR3 extends over 14 amino acids. CDR3 in amino acids: CATSAGYGANVLTF. The CDR3, as DNA: TGTGCCACCAGTGCAGGGTACGGGGCCAACGTCCTGACTTTC.

V and J are TRBV20-1 and TRBJ2-7; D perhaps matches TRBD2 (6 bases). The ends were cut back, 1 base at V and 2 bases at J, with 15 bases in the middle. Germline V CDR1 and CDR2: DFQATT, SNEGSKA (reference sequence). The CDR3 sequence is 15 residues long. Here the CDR3 DNA reads TGCAGTGCTAGAGGGCCAGGACTAACGACCTACGAGCAGTACTTC. Protein product: CSARGPGLTTYEQYF.

This clonotype was observed a few times. J is TRBJ1-2 and V is TRBV5-1, with D uncertain. V dropped 0 bases and J dropped 4 bases, with 13 bases sitting between them. The germline CDR1 and CDR2 sequences are SGHRS and YFSETQ. This CDR3 contains 15 residues. CDR3 protein: CASSLVAGTSYGYTF. Here the CDR3 DNA reads TGCGCCAGCAGCTTGGTAGCAGGAACCTCCTATGGCTACACCTTC.

The CDR3 nucleotides read TGCGCCAGCAAAGGAGATATGAACACCGGGGAGCTGTTTTTT. This gives the protein CASKGDMNTGELFF. The V call is TRBV5-1, the J call TRBJ2-2, with D uncertain. Germline CDR1 is SGHRS and CDR2 is YFSETQ. The V gene lost 6 bases and the J gene lost 1 base, with 10 bases spanning the gap. The CDR3 extends over 14 amino acids.

The chain joins TRBV24-1 to TRBJ2-2, with D hard to call. The CDR3 sequence is 13 residues long. Germline V CDR1 and CDR2: KGHDR, SFDVKD. V lost 6 bases and J 7 bases, leaving 11 bases between the germline ends. CDR3 in DNA: TGTGCCACCAGTAGCAGGTCAGACGGGGAGCTGTTTTTT. This sequence encodes CATSSRSDGELFF.

CDR3 bases: TGCAGTGCTAGAGATCCGACTAAAGCATTGACCCAGTACTTC. This encodes CSARDPTKALTQYF. V is TRBV20-1 and J is TRBJ2-5, with D perhaps matching TRBD2 (5 bases). The CDR3 is 14 residues long. The V gene's germline CDR1 is DFQATT and CDR2 SNEGSKA (reference sequence). The V end was cut by 0 bases, the J end by 7 bases, with 15 bases between.